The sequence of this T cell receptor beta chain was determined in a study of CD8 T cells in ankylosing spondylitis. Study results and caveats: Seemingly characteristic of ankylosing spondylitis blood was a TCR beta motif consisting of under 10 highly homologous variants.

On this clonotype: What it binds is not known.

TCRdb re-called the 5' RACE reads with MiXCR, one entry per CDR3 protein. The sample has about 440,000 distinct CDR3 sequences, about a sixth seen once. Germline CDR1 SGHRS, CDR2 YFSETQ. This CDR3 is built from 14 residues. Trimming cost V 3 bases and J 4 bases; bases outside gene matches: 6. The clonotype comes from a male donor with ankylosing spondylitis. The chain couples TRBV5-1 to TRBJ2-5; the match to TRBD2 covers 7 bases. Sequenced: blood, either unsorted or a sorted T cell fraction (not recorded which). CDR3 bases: TGCGCCAGCAGCTGGAGCGGGACTATAGAGACCCAGTACTTC. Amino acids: CASSWSGTIETQYF. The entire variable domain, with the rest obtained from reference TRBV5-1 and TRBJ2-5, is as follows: KAGVTQTPRYLIKTRGQQVTLSCSPISGHRSVSWYQQTPGQGLQFLFEYFSETQRNKGNFPGRFSGRQFSNSRSEMNVSTLELGDSALYLCASSWSGTIETQYFGPGTRLLVL.